This T cell receptor beta chain emerged from a study of blood T cells in healthy people across ages. Study-wide results and caveats: A roughly linear fall in TCR beta diversity per million T cells was seen with increasing age. Unsorted PBMCs prevented conclusive naive versus antigen-experienced comparison. Higher naive T cell percentage went strongly together with higher TCR beta diversity.

Turning to this clonotype: Its antigen is as yet unknown.

Extraction of total RNA produced a minimum of 5 micrograms from each sample. The CDR3 has 15 amino acids. V trimming: 6 bases; J trimming: 6 bases; junction bases outside the gene matches: 11. CDR1 and CDR2 (germline): DFQATT, SNEGSKA (reference sequence). Primed by a sample-barcoded 5' primer and a J-beta primer mix, a second PCR proceeded for about 6 to 12 cycles. TCRdb analysed the 5' RACE reads with MiXCR anew, one entry per CDR3 protein. Here the sample spans about 780,000 distinct CDR3 sequences, 62% being singletons. The sequencing input was blood. This TCR was recovered from a young man in good health. V gene TRBV20-1 combines with J gene TRBJ2-3, with TRBD2 identical over 11 bases. CDR3 residues: CSAPIAGGRWDTQYF. CDR3 bases: TGCAGTGCGCCCATAGCGGGGGGGAGATGGGATACGCAGTATTTT.